This T cell receptor beta chain came from a study of shared clonotypes between healthy human individuals. Adult Caucasians living in Nashville, Tennessee made up all of the donors. In the CD4+ fraction, cells were divided into CD45RA+ naive and CD45RA-negative memory subsets. An approximately 210 ng quantity of DNA, approximately 29,000 T cell genomes, went into the sorted-subset replicate PCRs. Assay used: immunoSEQ multiplex PCR; TCRdb lists only in-frame clones, some missing. The sample gives about 680,000 clones, around two thirds of which show up once; 1.7% is in the top ten. There are 14 residues in the CDR3. The junction had 4 bases not matched to a gene; V was cut back by 3 bases and J by 3 bases. Germline V lookup: CDR1 MNHEY, CDR2 SVGAGI.

This receptor was identified in a woman younger than 45 in good health. The sample taken for sequencing was memory CD4+ T cells sorted from blood. As for subset: CD45RA-negative fraction. The genes are TRBV6-5 and TRBJ2-7, with 8 bases matching TRBD1. The CDR3: CASSYLDRDYEQYF. CDR3 nucleotide sequence: TGTGCCAGCAGTTATTTGGACAGGGACTACGAGCAGTACTTC.